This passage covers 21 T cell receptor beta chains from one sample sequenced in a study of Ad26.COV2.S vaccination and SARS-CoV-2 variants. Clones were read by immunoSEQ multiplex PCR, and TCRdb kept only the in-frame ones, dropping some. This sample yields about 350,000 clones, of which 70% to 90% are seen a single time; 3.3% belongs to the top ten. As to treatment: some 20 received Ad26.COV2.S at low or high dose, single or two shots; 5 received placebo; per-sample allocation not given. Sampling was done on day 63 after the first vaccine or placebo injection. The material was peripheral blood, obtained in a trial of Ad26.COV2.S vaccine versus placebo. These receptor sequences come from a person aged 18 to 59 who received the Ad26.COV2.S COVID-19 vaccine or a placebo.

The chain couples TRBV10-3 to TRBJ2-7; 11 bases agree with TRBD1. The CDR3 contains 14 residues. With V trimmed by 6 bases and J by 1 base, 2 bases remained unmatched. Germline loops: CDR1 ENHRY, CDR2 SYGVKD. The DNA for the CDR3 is TGTGCCATCAGGGGGACAGGGGGATCCTACGAGCAGTACTTC. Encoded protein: CAIRGTGGSYEQYF.

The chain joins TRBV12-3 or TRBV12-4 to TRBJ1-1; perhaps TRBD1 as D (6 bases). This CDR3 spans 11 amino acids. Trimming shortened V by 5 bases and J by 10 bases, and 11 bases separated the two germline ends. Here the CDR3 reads CASSEQGVAFF. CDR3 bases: TGTGCCAGCAGTGAACAGGGAGTAGCTTTCTTT.

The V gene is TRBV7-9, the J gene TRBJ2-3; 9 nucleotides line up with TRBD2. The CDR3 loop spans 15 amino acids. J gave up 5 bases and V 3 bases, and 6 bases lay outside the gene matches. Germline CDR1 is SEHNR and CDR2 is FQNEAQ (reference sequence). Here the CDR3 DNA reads TGTGCCAGCAGCTTTCCGGGACTAGCAAGAGATACGCAGTATTTT. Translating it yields CASSFPGLARDTQYF.

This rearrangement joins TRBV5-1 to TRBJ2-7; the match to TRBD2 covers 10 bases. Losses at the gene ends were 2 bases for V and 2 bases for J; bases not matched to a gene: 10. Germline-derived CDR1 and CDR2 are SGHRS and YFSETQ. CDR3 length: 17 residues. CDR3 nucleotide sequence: TGCGCCAGCAGCTTTGGAACTAGCGGGACTTCCCCCTACGAGCAGTACTTC. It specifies CASSFGTSGTSPYEQYF. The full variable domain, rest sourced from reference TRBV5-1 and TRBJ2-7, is KAGVTQTPRYLIKTRGQQVTLSCSPISGHRSVSWYQQTPGQGLQFLFEYFSETQRNKGNFPGRFSGRQFSNSRSEMNVSTLELGDSALYLCASSFGTSGTSPYEQYFGPGTRLTVT.

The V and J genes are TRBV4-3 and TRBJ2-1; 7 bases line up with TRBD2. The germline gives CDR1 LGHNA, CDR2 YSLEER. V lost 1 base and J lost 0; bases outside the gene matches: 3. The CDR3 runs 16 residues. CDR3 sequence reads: CASSQGGRASYNEQFF. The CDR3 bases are TGCGCCAGCAGCCAAGGTGGGAGGGCCTCCTACAATGAGCAGTTCTTC.

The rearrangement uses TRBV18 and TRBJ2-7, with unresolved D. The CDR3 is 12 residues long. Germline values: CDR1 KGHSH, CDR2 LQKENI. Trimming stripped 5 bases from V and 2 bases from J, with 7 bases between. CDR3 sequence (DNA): TGTGCCAGCTCAACAAGGGCCTACGAGCAGTACTTC. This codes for CASSTRAYEQYF.

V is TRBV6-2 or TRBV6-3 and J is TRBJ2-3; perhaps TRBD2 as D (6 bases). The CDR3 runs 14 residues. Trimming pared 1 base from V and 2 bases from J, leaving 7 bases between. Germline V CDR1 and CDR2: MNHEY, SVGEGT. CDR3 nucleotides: TGTGCCAGCAGTTACTGGGGGGTCACAGATACGCAGTATTTT. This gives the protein CASSYWGVTDTQYF.

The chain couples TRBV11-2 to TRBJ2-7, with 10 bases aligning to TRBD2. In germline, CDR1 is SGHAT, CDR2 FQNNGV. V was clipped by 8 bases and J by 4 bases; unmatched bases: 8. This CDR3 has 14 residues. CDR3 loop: CASGWTSGEYEQYF. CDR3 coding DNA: TGTGCCAGCGGATGGACTAGCGGAGAATACGAGCAGTACTTC.

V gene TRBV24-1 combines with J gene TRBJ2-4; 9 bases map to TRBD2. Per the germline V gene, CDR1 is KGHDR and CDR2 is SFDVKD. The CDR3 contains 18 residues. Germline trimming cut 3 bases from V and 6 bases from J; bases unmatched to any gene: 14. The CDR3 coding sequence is TGTGCCACCAGTGATGGGACAAGGGGCCTTAGCGGGGGAAACATTCAGTACTTC. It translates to CATSDGTRGLSGGNIQYF.

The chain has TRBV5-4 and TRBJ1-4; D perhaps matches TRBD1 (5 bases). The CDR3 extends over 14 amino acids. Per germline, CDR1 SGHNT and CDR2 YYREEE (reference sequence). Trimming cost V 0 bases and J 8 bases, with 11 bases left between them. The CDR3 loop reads CASSLAGSGEKLFF. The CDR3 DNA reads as TGTGCCAGCAGCTTGGCAGGGAGCGGAGAAAAACTGTTTTTT.

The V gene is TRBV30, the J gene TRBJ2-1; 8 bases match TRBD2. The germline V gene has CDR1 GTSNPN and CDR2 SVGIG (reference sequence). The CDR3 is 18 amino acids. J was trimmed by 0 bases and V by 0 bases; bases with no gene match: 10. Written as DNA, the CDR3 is TGTGCCTGGAGTGTAAGAAGCGGGAGTTACAACTCCTACAATGAGCAGTTCTTC. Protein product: CAWSVRSGSYNSYNEQFF.

The CDR3 protein is CASRWSGRNDNEQFF. In nucleotides, the CDR3 is TGTGCCAGCAGGTGGAGCGGGAGAAACGACAATGAGCAGTTCTTC. The chain links TRBV5-6 to TRBJ2-1, with 8 bases matching TRBD2. CDR1 and CDR2 (germline): SGHDT, YYEEEE. Germline trimming cut 5 bases from V and 5 bases from J; bases unmatched to any gene: 9. The CDR3 runs 15 residues.

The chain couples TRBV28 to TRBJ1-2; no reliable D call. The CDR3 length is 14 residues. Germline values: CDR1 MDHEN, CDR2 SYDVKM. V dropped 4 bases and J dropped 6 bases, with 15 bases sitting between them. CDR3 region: CASSSPVRIDGYTF. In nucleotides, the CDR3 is TGTGCCAGCAGTTCCCCCGTCCGTATTGATGGCTACACCTTC.

CDR3 region: CASSQDWKQGYTEAFF. Written as DNA, the CDR3 is TGCGCCAGCAGCCAAGATTGGAAACAGGGGTACACTGAAGCTTTCTTT. The gene calls are TRBV4-3 and TRBJ1-1; the match to TRBD1 covers 7 bases. The CDR3 consists of 16 residues. Trimming at V came to 0 bases and at J to 3 bases, leaving 7 bases not matched to a gene. Germline V CDR1 and CDR2: LGHNA, YSLEER.

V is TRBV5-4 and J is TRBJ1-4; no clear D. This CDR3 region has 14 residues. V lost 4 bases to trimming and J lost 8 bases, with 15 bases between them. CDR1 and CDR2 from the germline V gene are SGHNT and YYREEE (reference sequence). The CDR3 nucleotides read TGTGCCAGCAGCCCTGGCGGGGTTGGGGAAAAACTGTTTTTT. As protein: CASSPGGVGEKLFF.

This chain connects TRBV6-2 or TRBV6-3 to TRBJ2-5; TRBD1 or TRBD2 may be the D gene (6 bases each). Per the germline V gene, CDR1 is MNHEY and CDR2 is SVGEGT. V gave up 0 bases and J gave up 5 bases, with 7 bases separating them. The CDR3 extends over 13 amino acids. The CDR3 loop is CASSYSGGETQYF. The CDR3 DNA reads TGTGCCAGCAGTTACTCAGGGGGGGAGACCCAGTACTTC.

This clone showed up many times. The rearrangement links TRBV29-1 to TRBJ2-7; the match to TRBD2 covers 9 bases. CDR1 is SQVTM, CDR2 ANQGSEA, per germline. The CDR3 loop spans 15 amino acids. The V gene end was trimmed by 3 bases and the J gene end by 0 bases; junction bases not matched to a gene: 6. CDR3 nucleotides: TGCAGCGTTGAGGGGCTAGCGGGGAACTCCTACGAGCAGTACTTC. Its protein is CSVEGLAGNSYEQYF.

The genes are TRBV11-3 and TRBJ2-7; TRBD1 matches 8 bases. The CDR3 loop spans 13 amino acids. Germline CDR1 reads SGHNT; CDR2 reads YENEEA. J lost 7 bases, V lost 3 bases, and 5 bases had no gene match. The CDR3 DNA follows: TGTGCCAGCAGCTTCGTCAGGGGGCATGAGCAGTACTTC. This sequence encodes CASSFVRGHEQYF.

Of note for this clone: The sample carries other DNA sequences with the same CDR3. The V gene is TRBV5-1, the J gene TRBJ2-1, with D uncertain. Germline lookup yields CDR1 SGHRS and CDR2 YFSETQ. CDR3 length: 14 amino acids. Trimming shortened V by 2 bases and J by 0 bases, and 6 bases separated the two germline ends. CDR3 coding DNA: TGCGCCAGCAGCTTTGGGGACTCCTACAATGAGCAGTTCTTC. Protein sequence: CASSFGDSYNEQFF.

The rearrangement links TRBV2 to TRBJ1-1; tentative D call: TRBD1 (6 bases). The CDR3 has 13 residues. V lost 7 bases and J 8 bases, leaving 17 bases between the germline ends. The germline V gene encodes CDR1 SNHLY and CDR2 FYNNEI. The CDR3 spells CASTPGQGREAFF. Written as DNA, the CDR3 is TGTGCCAGCACCCCGGGACAAGGGCGGGAAGCTTTCTTT.

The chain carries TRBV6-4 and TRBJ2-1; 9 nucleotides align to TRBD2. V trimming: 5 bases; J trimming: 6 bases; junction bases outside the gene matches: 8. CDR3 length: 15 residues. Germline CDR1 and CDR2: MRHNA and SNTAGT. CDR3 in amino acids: CASSKLSGRVNEQFF. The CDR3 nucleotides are TGTGCCAGCAGTAAACTTAGCGGGAGAGTCAATGAGCAGTTCTTC.